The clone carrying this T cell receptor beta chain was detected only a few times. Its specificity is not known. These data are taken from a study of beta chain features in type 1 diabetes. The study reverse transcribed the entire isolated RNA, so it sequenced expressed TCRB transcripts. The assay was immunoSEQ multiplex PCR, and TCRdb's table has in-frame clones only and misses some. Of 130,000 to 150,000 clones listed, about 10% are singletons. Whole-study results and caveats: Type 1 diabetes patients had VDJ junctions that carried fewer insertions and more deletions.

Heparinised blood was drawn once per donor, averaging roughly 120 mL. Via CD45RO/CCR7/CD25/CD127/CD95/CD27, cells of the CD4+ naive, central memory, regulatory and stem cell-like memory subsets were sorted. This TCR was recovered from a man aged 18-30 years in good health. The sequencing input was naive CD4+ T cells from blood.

The DNA of the CDR3 is TGTGCCAGTAGTTCCTGGTGGACGGGGGACTATGGCTACACCTTC. Translation: CASSSWWTGDYGYTF. The V gene is TRBV19, the J gene TRBJ1-2; a possible D gene is TRBD1 (5 bases). Trimming removed 5 bases at V and 3 bases at J, with 16 bases between. The CDR3 length is 15 residues. CDR1 is LNHDA, CDR2 SQIVND, per germline (reference sequence).